This TCR beta chain was sequenced in a study of response to subunit inactivated influenza vaccine. Study-wide points: The study's authors posited that every seasonal influenza vaccination enlists few new T cells.

Germline assignment: CDR1 MDHEN and CDR2 SYDVKM. This CDR3 is 16 amino acids long. V was pared by 5 bases and J by 3 bases, with 12 bases of the junction left unmatched. TCRdb independently ran MiXCR on the RT-PCR reads; one entry per CDR3 protein. The data show about 610,000 distinct CDR3 sequences, with around 15% seen just once and roughly 11% held by the top ten. Worth noting for this clonotype: Its antigen is unidentified.

The origin of this receptor is a man aged 50 to 60 who received an inactivated influenza vaccine. The V gene is TRBV28, the J gene TRBJ2-5; 7 positions agree with TRBD2. Here the sequenced sample was PBMCs from blood, taken about 13 days after vaccination. CDR3: CASSQTAGEGKETQYF. Here the CDR3 DNA reads TGTGCCAGCAGTCAAACGGCGGGAGAAGGAAAAGAGACCCAGTACTTC.